The rows below give T cell receptor beta chains drawn from one sample of a study of blood T cells in healthy people across ages. TCRdb re-called the 5' RACE reads through MiXCR, storing one row per CDR3 protein. The sample holds around 750,000 distinct CDR3 sequences; 50% to 65% are singletons and the top ten take about 42%. The sequenced material came from blood. These receptors came from an elderly man in good health. Each CDR3 is given with its conserved first and last residue. The D gene is left open where the match is weak. Part of the rows lack a size; the others show once, few, many or a class for expanded clones.

>TRBJ2-1|.|TRBV3-1|.
CASSPRAIGPEQFF
TGTGCCAGCAGCCCACGGGCAATAGGGCCTGAGCAGTTCTTC
>TRBJ2-5|.|TRBV7-2|.
CASSFHQGFGETQYF
TGTGCCAGCAGCTTCCACCAGGGGTTCGGAGAGACCCAGTACTTC
>TRBJ2-3|.|TRBV7-2|.
CASSAPESGTDTQYF
TGTGCCAGCAGCGCCCCGGAGTCAGGCACAGATACGCAGTATTTT
>TRBJ2-7|TRBD2|TRBV7-3|once
CGSQVGLAGGLTSYEQYF
TGTGGCAGTCAAGTGGGACTAGCGGGAGGGCTGACCTCCTACGAGCAGTACTTC
>TRBJ2-4|TRBD2|TRBV5-1|few
CASSPGTTTLAKNIQYF
TGCGCCAGCAGCCCGGGGACTACCACACTAGCCAAAAACATTCAGTACTTC
>TRBJ1-2|.|TRBV6-1|.
CASSLQTTPGGYTF
TGTGCCAGCAGTCTCCAGACAACGCCGGGGGGCTACACCTTC
>TRBJ1-4|.|TRBV25-1|.
CASSPSTTNEKLFF
TGTGCCAGCAGCCCGTCTACAACTAATGAAAAACTGTTTTTT
>TRBJ2-1|TRBD2|TRBV4-2|.
CASSQGTSSYNEQFF
TGTGCCAGCAGCCAAGGGACTAGCTCGTACAATGAGCAGTTCTTC
>TRBJ2-7|.|TRBV25-1|.
CASSDSGYEQYF
TGTGCCAGCAGTGACTCTGGCTACGAGCAGTACTTC
>TRBJ2-4|TRBD1|TRBV10-3|few
CAISFTTGDKNIQYF
TGTGCCATCAGTTTTACGACAGGGGACAAAAACATTCAGTACTTC
>TRBJ2-7|.|TRBV6-1|few
CATTGTSYEQYF
TGTGCCACGACGGGTACCTCCTACGAGCAGTACTTC
>TRBJ1-2|TRBD1|TRBV3-1|.
CASRLTTGDGYTF
TGTGCCAGCAGACTTACAACAGGGGACGGCTACACCTTC
>TRBJ2-1|TRBD2|TRBV20-1|few
CSARASGYNEQFF
TGCAGTGCTAGAGCTAGCGGATACAATGAGCAGTTCTTC
>TRBJ2-7|.|TRBV14|.
CASSQDISSYEQYF
TGTGCCAGCAGCCAAGATATCAGCTCCTACGAGCAGTACTTC
>TRBJ1-2|.|TRBV24-1|.
CATSGGRTNYGYTF
TGTGCCACCAGTGGCGGACGGACAAACTATGGCTACACCTTC
>TRBJ2-7|.|TRBV7-2|few
CASSHSSGGVYEQYF
TGTGCCAGCAGCCACAGTTCCGGAGGGGTTTACGAGCAGTACTTC
>TRBJ1-6|.|TRBV5-1|many
CASSLDGRPNSPLHF
TGCGCCAGCAGCTTGGACGGGAGACCGAATTCACCCCTCCACTTT